The next 9 T cell receptor beta chains were all read from a single sample in a study of cytomegalovirus exposure and HLA in healthy donors. It was with 60 Vbeta and 13 Jbeta primers that the PCR ran. Libraries were prepared by immunoSEQ multiplex PCR; TCRdb keeps only in-frame clonotypes and omits some of them. The top ten clones hold 1.7% of a sample with roughly 190,000 clones, roughly 80% of them seen once. Sequenced material: PBMCs. These receptors originate from a woman between 18 and 29 years old in good health and CMV-seronegative.

This sequence joins TRBV19 and TRBJ1-2; TRBD1 agrees at 8 bases. Germline values: CDR1 LNHDA, CDR2 SQIVND (reference sequence). Losses at the gene ends were 5 bases for V and 2 bases for J; bases not matched to a gene: 7. The CDR3 extends over 15 amino acids. CDR3 sequence (DNA): TGTGCCAGTAGTGTGGGACAGGACCCGAACTATGGCTACACCTTC. As protein: CASSVGQDPNYGYTF.

The rearrangement uses TRBV10-2 and TRBJ2-7, with 9 bases fitting TRBD2. With 2 bases clipped from V and 4 bases from J, the junction kept 6 bases outside the gene matches. The germline gives CDR1 WSHSY, CDR2 SAAADI. The CDR3 has 15 residues. The CDR3 loop reads CASSEVLAGGYEQYV. DNA of the CDR3: TGCGCCAGCAGTGAGGTTTTGGCGGGAGGGTACGAGCAGTACGTC.

The genes are TRBV7-9 and TRBJ2-1; D unclear. CDR1 and CDR2 (germline): SEHNR, FQNEAQ (reference sequence). CDR3 size: 11 residues. Between the trimmed V and J ends, which lost 5 bases and 6 bases, there was a span of 5 bases. In DNA, the CDR3 is TGTGCCAGCAGCCCGTCCAATGAGCAGTTCTTC. Encoded protein: CASSPSNEQFF.

The chain has TRBV10-3 and TRBJ1-1, with 10 nucleotides matching TRBD1. The CDR3 is 17 amino acids. Germline lookup yields CDR1 ENHRY and CDR2 SYGVKD. V lost 3 bases to trimming and J lost 1 base; unmatched junction nucleotides: 8. The CDR3 sequence is CAISEPRTGGPNTEAFF. The CDR3 DNA sequence: TGTGCCATCAGTGAACCGCGGACAGGGGGACCGAACACTGAAGCTTTCTTT.

The chain couples TRBV7-6 to TRBJ2-7, with 9 bases lining up with TRBD1. Germline CDR1 reads SGHVS; CDR2 reads FNYEAQ. The CDR3 runs 14 residues. V dropped 5 bases and J dropped 5; count of bases not matched to a gene: 7. DNA for the CDR3: TGTGCCAGCAGCCCCGGGACAGGGTTCCACGAGCAGTACTTC. It translates to CASSPGTGFHEQYF. The full variable domain, rest sourced from reference TRBV7-6 and TRBJ2-7, is GAGVSQSPRYKVTKRGQDVALRCDPISGHVSLYWYRQALGQGPEFLTYFNYEAQQDKSGLPNDRFSAERPEGSISTLTIQRTEQRDSAMYRCASSPGTGFHEQYFGPGTRLTVT.

V is TRBV6-6 and J is TRBJ2-5; D gene uncertain. The V gene lost 7 bases and the J gene lost 4 bases, with 13 bases spanning the gap. The CDR3 is 13 amino acids. The germline V gene has CDR1 MNHNY and CDR2 SVGAGI (reference sequence). CDR3 sequence: CASNNPPGETQYF. CDR3 DNA: TGTGCCAGCAACAATCCCCCAGGAGAGACCCAGTACTTC.

This rearrangement joins TRBV9 to TRBJ2-1, with 7 nucleotides matching TRBD1. Germline V gene lookup returns CDR1 SGDLS and CDR2 YYNGEE. This CDR3 spans 18 amino acids. V shed 3 bases and J 0 bases; nucleotides not matched to a gene: 12. CDR3 sequence: CASSARLDRAFSYNEQFF. The CDR3 DNA reads TGTGCCAGCAGCGCCCGTCTAGACAGGGCATTCTCCTACAATGAGCAGTTCTTC.

V usage is TRBV19 and J usage is TRBJ2-7; TRBD1 aligns across 9 bases. The CDR3 spans 16 residues. CDR1 is LNHDA, CDR2 SQIVND, per germline (reference sequence). The J segment lost 4 bases and the V segment lost 4 bases, leaving 11 bases of the junction unmatched. The CDR3 loop reads CASSTTPRDRVYEQYF. CDR3 coding DNA: TGTGCCAGTAGTACCACCCCCCGGGACAGGGTATACGAGCAGTACTTC. The variable domain in full, completed from reference TRBV19 and TRBJ2-7, reads DGGITQSPKYLFRKEGQNVTLSCEQNLNHDAMYWYRQDPGQGLRLIYYSQIVNDFQKGDIAEGYSVSREKKESFPLTVTSAQKNPTAFYLCASSTTPRDRVYEQYFGPGTRLTVT.

This clone showed up just once. The gene calls are TRBV19 and TRBJ1-6; D call uncertain. The V gene lost 2 bases and the J gene lost 7 bases, with 6 bases spanning the gap. Germline V gene lookup returns CDR1 LNHDA and CDR2 SQIVND (reference sequence). The length of the CDR3 is 13 residues. The CDR3: CASSITANSPLHF. For the CDR3, the DNA is TGTGCCAGTAGTATAACAGCAAATTCACCCCTCCACTTT.